This T cell receptor (beta chain) was captured in a study of radiotherapy plus CTLA-4 blockade in lung cancer. Whole-study results and caveats: Among blood TCR repertoires after radiotherapy plus ipilimumab, tumor-derived clones expanded.

Ipilimumab CTLA-4 blockade and focal radiation were given to patients with chemo-refractory metastatic non-small-cell lung cancer. CDR3 size: 14 residues. Per germline, CDR1 SGHRS and CDR2 YFSETQ. The trim removed 2 bases at V and 8 bases at J, leaving 7 bases unmatched. TCRdb's table, derived via immunoSEQ multiplex PCR, lists solely in-frame clones and lacks some. This table has about 95,000 clones, around 86% appearing once. In this sample, this clone turned up once. Its cognate antigen is unknown. V usage is TRBV5-1 and J usage is TRBJ2-1; 7 bases line up with TRBD2. The source of this sequence is a human donor with non-small cell lung cancer who had a partial response to radiotherapy plus ipilimumab. This specimen consisted of peripheral blood, obtained from a patient treated with radiotherapy plus ipilimumab. The CDR3 here is CASSFGGSVDEQFF. DNA of the CDR3: TGCGCCAGCAGCTTTGGCGGGAGTGTCGATGAGCAGTTCTTC.